This T cell receptor beta chain was identified during a study of blood T cell repertoires in COVID-19. This clone was counted once. Germline trimming cut 5 bases from V and 4 bases from J; bases unmatched to any gene: 6. This CDR3 spans 15 amino acids. CDR1 and CDR2 (germline): LNHDA, SQIVND (reference sequence). Sequencing was performed with immunoSEQ multiplex PCR; in TCRdb, only in-frame clones are kept and a portion is missing. The sample lists just over 300,000 clones; just under 90% were seen once. The clonotype originates from a woman aged 25 to 39 with COVID-19, enrolled during active disease. The sample consisted of peripheral blood. The chain links TRBV19 to TRBJ1-5, with TRBD1 matching 9 bases. The CDR3, as DNA: TGTGCCAGTAGTCCCACGGACAGGGGAAATCAGCCCCAGCATTTT. This gives the protein CASSPTDRGNQPQHF.